The 30 T cell receptor beta chains in this list originate from one sample, sequenced in a study of Tregs in tolerant kidney transplant recipients. Here immunoSEQ multiplex PCR was the method, and the copy in TCRdb shows in-frame clones only, minus some. The sample has approximately 260,000 clones, 80% to 85% seen once. Sequencing was done on a sample of CD4+ T cells from blood. These receptors were obtained from a human donor in good health.

The chain carries TRBV7-7 and TRBJ2-5; 9 bases are a match to TRBD2. The V and J ends lost 5 bases and 1 base, in that order; junction bases with no gene match: 5. The CDR3 extends over 15 amino acids. Germline CDR1 is SSHAT and CDR2 is FNYEAQ (reference sequence). Here the CDR3 reads CASSMLAGSQETQYF. The CDR3 DNA follows: TGTGCCAGCAGCATGCTAGCGGGAAGCCAAGAGACCCAGTACTTC.

V gene TRBV6-5 combines with J gene TRBJ1-2, with a possible D match to TRBD1 (5 bases). Trimming pared 6 bases from V and 8 bases from J, leaving 19 bases between. CDR1 and CDR2 (germline): MNHEY, SVGAGI. The length of the CDR3 is 14 residues. The CDR3 loop reads CASRLSGTLGGYTF. As DNA, the CDR3 is TGTGCCAGCAGACTATCCGGGACCTTAGGAGGCTACACCTTC.

This clone was recorded once. J is TRBJ1-5 and V is TRBV30; 7 nucleotides line up with TRBD1. The CDR3 loop spans 15 amino acids. Germline V gene sequence: CDR1 GTSNPN, CDR2 SVGIG (reference sequence). Losses at the gene ends were 0 bases for V and 0 bases for J; bases not matched to a gene: 2. Here the CDR3 reads CAWSVNRGSNQPQHF. The DNA for the CDR3 is TGTGCCTGGAGTGTGAACAGGGGTAGCAATCAGCCCCAGCATTTT.

The CDR3: CNPTGNYGYTF. The CDR3 DNA is TGCAACCCGACAGGAAACTATGGCTACACCTTC. This chain joins TRBV20-1 and TRBJ1-2; tentative D call: TRBD1 (6 bases). Per germline, CDR1 DFQATT and CDR2 SNEGSKA (reference sequence). CDR3 length equals 11 residues.

The rearrangement uses TRBV19 and TRBJ1-3; 9 nucleotides agree with TRBD1. V shed 5 bases, J shed 1 base, and the junction held 6 bases outside the gene matches. Germline V gene lookup returns CDR1 LNHDA and CDR2 SQIVND (reference sequence). The CDR3 is made up of 16 amino acids. The CDR3 protein is CASSAPGTGSGNTIYF. The CDR3 DNA sequence: TGTGCCAGTAGTGCCCCAGGGACAGGGTCTGGAAACACCATATATTTT.

The J gene is TRBJ2-5, the V gene TRBV2; 11 bases align to TRBD2. Germline CDR1 is SNHLY and CDR2 is FYNNEI. V was pared by 4 bases and J by 2 bases, with 6 bases of the junction left unmatched. This CDR3 contains 16 residues. As DNA, the CDR3 is TGTGCCAGCAGTGCCCGACTAGCGGGGAAGCAAGAGACCCAGTACTTC. Translated: CASSARLAGKQETQYF.

The chain couples TRBV18 to TRBJ2-7; the match to TRBD1 covers 7 bases. J was trimmed by 2 bases and V by 6 bases; bases with no gene match: 4. The CDR3 runs 13 residues. Germline CDR1 KGHSH, CDR2 LQKENI. CDR3 in amino acids: CASSNDRAYEQYF. The DNA for the CDR3 is TGTGCCAGCTCTAACGACAGGGCCTACGAGCAGTACTTC.

The chain has TRBV4-1 and TRBJ2-3; D call uncertain. Germline loops: CDR1 MGHRA, CDR2 YSYEKL. Between the trimmed V and J ends, which lost 0 bases and 2 bases, there was a span of 15 bases. The CDR3 is 17 residues long. The CDR3 DNA is TGCGCCAGCAGCCAAGATAAAGGGATATGGCTCACAGATACGCAGTATTTT. Translating it yields CASSQDKGIWLTDTQYF.

The rearrangement joins TRBV7-6 to TRBJ2-7; possibly TRBD1 for D (5 bases). The CDR3 has 12 amino acids. V lost 5 bases, J lost 5 bases, and 10 bases lay in between. CDR1 and CDR2 (germline): SGHVS, FNYEAQ. Written as DNA, the CDR3 is TGTGCCAGCAGCGTTCAGGGCCACGAGCAGTACTTC. It yields the protein CASSVQGHEQYF. The variable domain in full, completed from reference TRBV7-6 and TRBJ2-7, reads GAGVSQSPRYKVTKRGQDVALRCDPISGHVSLYWYRQALGQGPEFLTYFNYEAQQDKSGLPNDRFSAERPEGSISTLTIQRTEQRDSAMYRCASSVQGHEQYFGPGTRLTVT.

This clone was picked up one time. V is TRBV6-6 and J is TRBJ1-5, with D tentatively TRBD1 (6 bases). Looked up from germline, CDR1 is MNHNY and CDR2 is SVGAGI (reference sequence). V shed 5 bases and J shed 2 bases, with 16 bases lying between them. The CDR3 covers 16 residues. In nucleotides, the CDR3 is TGTGCCAGCAGTACAAACAGGGAAGGGGGCAATCAGCCCCAGCATTTT. Its protein product is CASSTNREGGNQPQHF.

This clone is a singleton in its sample. The rearrangement links TRBV18 to TRBJ2-7, with TRBD1 identical over 7 bases. Germline CDR1 is KGHSH and CDR2 is LQKENI. V lost 3 bases to trimming and J lost 2 bases; unmatched junction nucleotides: 7. CDR3 length equals 15 residues. CDR3: CASSPRQGQTYEQYF. The CDR3 DNA follows: TGTGCCAGCTCACCGCGACAGGGACAGACCTACGAGCAGTACTTC. The entire variable domain, with the rest obtained from reference TRBV18 and TRBJ2-7, is as follows: NAGVMQNPRHLVRRRGQEARLRCSPMKGHSHVYWYRQLPEEGLKFMVYLQKENIIDESGMPKERFSAEFPKEGPSILRIQQVVRGDSAAYFCASSPRQGQTYEQYFGPGTRLTVT.

The CDR3 region is CASSQVMGEKLFF. The CDR3 DNA reads as TGCGCCAGCAGCCAAGTTATGGGGGAAAAACTGTTTTTT. The V and J genes are TRBV4-1 and TRBJ1-4; D gene uncertain. This CDR3 region has 13 residues. The germline V and J ends were trimmed by 1 base and 8 bases, with 8 bases remaining between them. Germline V gene sequence: CDR1 MGHRA, CDR2 YSYEKL.

The DNA of the CDR3 is TGCGCCAGCAGGCCGGGACAGGGTTTATGGGCTGAAGCTTTCTTT. Translated: CASRPGQGLWAEAFF. The V call is TRBV5-1, the J call TRBJ1-1; 9 nucleotides line up with TRBD1. The CDR3 length is 15 residues. CDR1 and CDR2 from the germline V gene are SGHRS and YFSETQ. V gave up 5 bases and J gave up 6 bases; unmatched junction bases: 11. The full variable domain, in which reference TRBV5-1 and TRBJ1-1 provide the parts outside the CDR3, is KAGVTQTPRYLIKTRGQQVTLSCSPISGHRSVSWYQQTPGQGLQFLFEYFSETQRNKGNFPGRFSGRQFSNSRSEMNVSTLELGDSALYLCASRPGQGLWAEAFFGQGTRLTVV.

This rearrangement joins TRBV19 to TRBJ1-5; tentatively, D is TRBD1 (6 bases). The CDR3 spans 15 residues. V lost 5 bases and J lost 4, with 15 bases in between. Germline V gene data show CDR1 as LNHDA and CDR2 as SQIVND (reference sequence). CDR3 protein: CASSAAGVPNQPQHF. Here the CDR3 DNA reads TGTGCCAGTAGTGCCGCAGGGGTGCCAAATCAGCCCCAGCATTTT.

This clone showed up just a few times. Other nucleotide sequences in the sample specify the same CDR3. The chain joins TRBV18 to TRBJ1-4; D remains unclear. V was trimmed by 0 bases and J by 4 bases, leaving 3 bases between them. CDR1 is KGHSH and CDR2 is LQKENI in the germline V gene. CDR3 length: 13 residues. CDR3: CASSPPSNEKLFF. The CDR3 coding sequence is TGTGCCAGCTCACCACCCAGTAATGAAAAACTGTTTTTT.

This sequence joins TRBV7-9 and TRBJ2-3; the D gene is possibly TRBD1 (6 bases). Trimming took 2 bases from V and 0 from J, leaving 6 bases between them. CDR3 length equals 14 residues. In germline, CDR1 is SEHNR, CDR2 FQNEAQ (reference sequence). This CDR3 reads CASSLQGSTDTQYF. In DNA form, the CDR3 reads TGTGCCAGCAGCTTACAGGGGAGCACAGATACGCAGTATTTT.

The chain carries TRBV2 and TRBJ2-5; D not certain. CDR1 and CDR2 (germline): SNHLY, FYNNEI. The CDR3 is 12 amino acids. Trimming removed 5 bases from V and 2 bases from J, with 6 bases in between. The CDR3 DNA follows: TGTGCCAGCAGTTTCCCACAAGAGACCCAGTACTTC. Its protein is CASSFPQETQYF.

V usage is TRBV5-1 and J usage is TRBJ2-3; unclear D gene. Between the trimmed V and J ends, which lost 0 bases and 2 bases, there was a span of 7 bases. This CDR3 spans 14 amino acids. Germline V gives CDR1 SGHRS, CDR2 YFSETQ. Here the CDR3 DNA reads TGCGCCAGCAGCTTGGAAATAGTCACAGATACGCAGTATTTT. It yields the protein CASSLEIVTDTQYF.

The chain links TRBV5-1 to TRBJ2-1, with a tentative D call TRBD2 (5 bases). Trimming pared 0 bases from V and 7 bases from J, leaving 5 bases between. The CDR3 loop spans 12 amino acids. CDR1 is SGHRS and CDR2 is YFSETQ in the germline V gene. The CDR3 loop is CASSLAGNEQFF. CDR3 DNA sequence: TGCGCCAGCAGCTTGGCGGGGAATGAGCAGTTCTTC. Full variable domain (outside the CDR3, taken from reference TRBV5-1 and TRBJ2-1): KAGVTQTPRYLIKTRGQQVTLSCSPISGHRSVSWYQQTPGQGLQFLFEYFSETQRNKGNFPGRFSGRQFSNSRSEMNVSTLELGDSALYLCASSLAGNEQFFGPGTRLTVL.

This rearrangement joins TRBV4-1 to TRBJ2-1, with TRBD2 matching 8 bases. The CDR3 covers 18 residues. CDR1 MGHRA and CDR2 YSYEKL come from the germline V gene. After removal of 0 bases from V and 6 bases from J, the junction contained 13 bases not matched to a gene. In DNA, the CDR3 is TGCGCCAGCAGCCAAGACCGGGGAGAGCGGGAGTGGTCCAATGAGCAGTTCTTC. It translates to CASSQDRGEREWSNEQFF.

The rearrangement links TRBV27 to TRBJ2-1; D might be TRBD2 (6 bases). Deletions cut 1 base from V and 6 bases from J, with 16 bases between. This CDR3 has 16 amino acids. Germline V gene sequence: CDR1 MNHEY, CDR2 SMNVEV (reference sequence). The CDR3, as DNA: TGTGCCAGCAGTTTATGGGACTCCCACGGAGTCAATGAGCAGTTCTTC. Protein: CASSLWDSHGVNEQFF.

The rearrangement links TRBV6-4 to TRBJ2-3; 12 bases are shared with TRBD2. This CDR3 contains 15 residues. Germline V gene lookup returns CDR1 MRHNA and CDR2 SNTAGT. J gave up 5 bases and V 6 bases, and 6 bases lay outside the gene matches. Here the CDR3 DNA reads TGTGCCAGCAGCCAACTAGCGGGGGGTGGAGATACGCAGTATTTT. Translation gives CASSQLAGGGDTQYF.

The J gene is TRBJ2-2, the V gene TRBV30; D is unclear. Germline-derived CDR1 and CDR2 are GTSNPN and SVGIG (reference sequence). Trimming took off 4 bases at V and 5 bases at J, with 11 bases between the two ends. The CDR3 consists of 13 residues. CDR3 sequence: CAWIRVRTGELFF. The CDR3 region has the DNA TGTGCCTGGATTCGGGTTAGGACCGGGGAGCTGTTTTTT.

The genes are TRBV7-2 and TRBJ1-5, with a tentative D call TRBD1 (6 bases). The germline gives CDR1 SGHTA, CDR2 FQGNSA. The CDR3 is made up of 14 amino acids. V was trimmed by 5 bases and J by 6 bases, leaving 14 bases between them. The CDR3 bases are TGTGCCAGCAGCCTAAAACCAGGGGCTCAGCCCCAGCATTTT. The encoded protein is CASSLKPGAQPQHF.

This chain links TRBV4-1 with TRBJ1-2, with TRBD1 identical over 9 bases. V lost 0 bases, J lost 4 bases, and 9 bases stayed unmatched. The CDR3 has 17 residues. Germline V gene data show CDR1 as MGHRA and CDR2 as YSYEKL. DNA for the CDR3: TGCGCCAGCAGCCAAGATTCTACAGGGGGCTGGTTCTATGGCTACACCTTC. Its protein product is CASSQDSTGGWFYGYTF.

This rearrangement joins TRBV7-3 to TRBJ2-3, with TRBD2 matching 7 bases. Germline V gives CDR1 SGHTA, CDR2 FQGTGA. Trimming removed 1 base from V and 3 bases from J; junction bases left unmatched: 10. The CDR3 consists of 17 residues. CDR3 DNA: TGTGCCAGCAGCTTAAATCGGGTTGGCGGGGGAACAGATACGCAGTATTTT. This encodes CASSLNRVGGGTDTQYF.

V gene TRBV5-1 combines with J gene TRBJ2-3; TRBD1 matches 8 bases. J lost 5 bases, V lost 2 bases, and 7 bases had no gene match. Germline V CDR1 and CDR2: SGHRS, YFSETQ. The CDR3 has 15 residues. CDR3 nucleotides: TGCGCCAGCAGCTTTTCAGGGGGCGATGGAGATACGCAGTATTTT. This codes for CASSFSGGDGDTQYF.

This chain uses TRBV2 with TRBJ2-6, with TRBD2 as a possible D gene (5 bases). With 4 bases removed from V and 9 bases from J, the gap between germline ends came to 19 bases. Germline CDR1 is SNHLY and CDR2 is FYNNEI. CDR3 length: 16 amino acids. CDR3 sequence reads: CASSGELDYPINVLTF. For the CDR3, the DNA is TGTGCCAGCAGTGGGGAGCTAGACTACCCCATCAACGTCCTGACTTTC.

The rearrangement uses TRBV4-1 and TRBJ2-1; 10 positions agree with TRBD2. Germline CDR1 MGHRA, CDR2 YSYEKL. The CDR3 totals 16 residues. V was pared by 0 bases and J by 6 bases, with 5 bases of the junction left unmatched. DNA for the CDR3: TGCGCCAGCAGCCAAGAGCGTACTAGCGGGGCCAATGAGCAGTTCTTC. It yields the protein CASSQERTSGANEQFF.

CDR3 coding DNA: TGTGCCTGGAGTGGCCACAGGGGGCGAACCGGGGAGCTGTTTTTT. Translated, it gives CAWSGHRGRTGELFF. V usage is TRBV30 and J usage is TRBJ2-2; 9 bases map to TRBD1. V shed 1 base and J 5 bases; nucleotides not matched to a gene: 5. This CDR3 region has 15 residues. Germline assignment: CDR1 GTSNPN and CDR2 SVGIG (reference sequence).